A selection of T cell receptor beta chains follows, all from one sample in a study of cytomegalovirus exposure and HLA in healthy donors. The data were produced by immunoSEQ multiplex PCR, yet TCRdb's version contains in-frame clones alone and is incomplete. The data contain fewer than 100,000 clones, 65% to 80% of them singletons. Material for sequencing was PBMCs. These receptors came from a man in his fifties or sixties in good health and CMV-seropositive. The CDR3 runs from the conserved cysteine through the conserved F or W. The D gene is left open where the match is weak. Not all rows give a size; the values are once, few, many and, for expanded clones, a class.

clone size	D gene	V gene	J gene	CDR3 protein	CDR3 DNA
NA	NA	TRBV5-1	TRBJ2-7	CASSLVGAGYEQYF	TGCGCCAGCAGCTTGGTGGGGGCGGGCTACGAGCAGTACTTC
few	NA	TRBV2	TRBJ1-1	CASSSFRAFEAFF	TGTGCCAGCAGTAGTTTTCGAGCCTTTGAAGCTTTCTTT
once	NA	TRBV19	TRBJ2-1	CASIPYSYNEQFF	TGTGCCAGTATCCCGTACTCCTACAATGAGCAGTTCTTC
NA	NA	TRBV12-5	TRBJ1-6	CASGLVWQGLGNSPLHF	TGTGCTAGTGGTTTGGTATGGCAGGGTCTCGGGAATTCACCCCTCCACTTT
NA	TRBD2	TRBV7-9	TRBJ2-7	CASSFYRERGSSYEQYF	TGTGCCAGCAGCTTTTATAGGGAGCGGGGGAGCTCCTACGAGCAGTACTTC
few	NA	TRBV19	TRBJ1-4	CASSTAGTRNEKLFF	TGTGCCAGTAGTACGGCTGGGACACGTAATGAAAAACTGTTTTTT
few	TRBD2	TRBV6-5	TRBJ2-1	CASRTSGSSYNEQFF	TGTGCCAGCAGAACGAGCGGGAGCTCCTACAATGAGCAGTTCTTC
NA	NA	TRBV6-1	TRBJ2-7	CASTIGTGSSYEQYF	TGTGCCAGCACAATAGGGACTGGATCTTCCTACGAGCAGTACTTC
NA	NA	TRBV5-6	TRBJ2-7	CASRSRGSRYEQYF	TGTGCCAGCAGGTCCCGGGGGAGTCGGTACGAGCAGTACTTC
NA	TRBD1	TRBV19	TRBJ2-2	CASSPTGFTGELFF	TGTGCCAGTTCTCCGACAGGGTTCACCGGGGAGCTGTTTTTT
NA	NA	TRBV27	TRBJ1-2	CASSLSVANYGYTF	TGTGCCAGCAGTTTGTCCGTAGCTAACTATGGCTACACCTTC
NA	NA	TRBV7-2	TRBJ2-1	CASSAGLYNEQFF	TGTGCCAGCAGCGCGGGACTTTACAATGAGCAGTTCTTC
NA	TRBD2	TRBV5-1	TRBJ2-1	CASSLGLAGAYNEQFF	TGCGCCAGCAGCTTGGGACTAGCGGGGGCCTACAATGAGCAGTTCTTC
NA	NA	TRBV5-1	TRBJ2-2	CASSLGQTNTGELFF	TGCGCCAGCAGCTTGGGACAGACGAACACCGGGGAGCTGTTTTTT
few	NA	TRBV4-3	TRBJ1-6	CASSPGQMGRPLHF	TGCGCCAGCAGCCCAGGACAGATGGGGAGACCCCTCCACTTT
NA	TRBD1	TRBV29-1	TRBJ2-3	CSDRQGTDTQYF	TGTAGCGATCGACAGGGGACAGATACGCAGTATTTT
NA	NA	TRBV19	TRBJ2-2	CASHVRSTGELFF	TGTGCCTCCCACGTCCGGTCGACCGGGGAGCTGTTTTTT
NA	NA	TRBV9	TRBJ1-5	CASSVVRISWGCNQPQHF	TGTGCCAGCAGCGTAGTAAGGATTTCGTGGGGCTGCAATCAGCCCCAGCATTTT
NA	NA	TRBV6-5	TRBJ2-5	CASSSKRQFQETQYF	TGTGCCAGCAGTTCCAAACGACAGTTCCAAGAGACCCAGTACTTC
NA	NA	TRBV9	TRBJ1-3	CASSVAQGSPSGNTIYF	TGTGCCAGCAGCGTAGCTCAGGGGTCCCCCTCTGGAAACACCATATATTTT
NA	NA	TRBV6-1	TRBJ1-2	CASSQTVINYGYTF	TGTGCCAGCAGCCAGACAGTGATTAACTATGGCTACACCTTC
few	NA	TRBV10-3	TRBJ1-1	CAISEPKTGGTEAFF	TGTGCCATCAGTGAGCCGAAGACAGGTGGCACTGAAGCTTTCTTT
few	NA	TRBV6-5	TRBJ1-1	CASSYRSRGNTEAFF	TGTGCCAGCAGTTACCGGAGCCGCGGAAACACTGAAGCTTTCTTT
NA	NA	TRBV25-1	TRBJ1-1	CASRPTTLNTEAFF	TGTGCCAGCAGACCCACTACATTGAACACTGAAGCTTTCTTT
once	NA	TRBV5-1	TRBJ1-4	CASSGGGPREKLFF	TGCGCCAGTTCCGGGGGGGGCCCTCGTGAAAAACTGTTTTTT
NA	TRBD2	TRBV12-5	TRBJ2-5	CASGLVSSGGPETQYF	TGTGCTAGTGGTTTGGTATCTAGCGGGGGGCCCGAGACCCAGTACTTC
NA	TRBD2	TRBV7-9	TRBJ2-1	CASIKLARSYNEQFF	TGTGCCAGCATCAAACTAGCGCGCTCCTACAATGAGCAGTTCTTC
NA	TRBD1	TRBV2	TRBJ2-2	CASSTGVGELFF	TGTGCCAGCTCAACAGGGGTCGGGGAGCTGTTTTTT
NA	NA	TRBV27	TRBJ1-2	CASRHKGSPGYTF	TGTGCCAGCCGCCATAAGGGGTCCCCTGGCTACACCTTC
NA	NA	TRBV9	TRBJ1-2	CASSAPSGYGYTF	TGTGCCAGCAGCGCTCCGTCGGGGTATGGCTACACCTTC
NA	TRBD1	TRBV5-4	TRBJ1-2	CASSADREYGYTF	TGTGCCAGCAGCGCTGACAGGGAGTATGGCTACACCTTC
NA	TRBD1	TRBV14	TRBJ1-6	CASSPDRAGSPLHF	TGTGCCAGCAGCCCGGACAGGGCGGGTTCACCCCTCCACTTT
NA	NA	TRBV28	TRBJ1-5	CASSLLGNDNQPQHF	TGTGCCAGCAGTTTATTGGGCAACGACAATCAGCCCCAGCATTTT
NA	NA	TRBV7-3	TRBJ2-3	CASSPGVLSTDTQYF	TGTGCCAGCAGCCCCGGGGTCCTTAGCACAGATACGCAGTATTTT
NA	NA	TRBV7-9	TRBJ1-1	CASSPNLNTNTEAFF	TGTGCCAGCAGCCCCAATTTAAACACGAACACTGAAGCTTTCTTT
NA	NA	TRBV4-2	TRBJ2-7	CASSQSQWAEQYF	TGTGCCAGCAGCCAATCCCAATGGGCCGAGCAGTACTTC
NA	TRBD1	TRBV5-6	TRBJ1-3	CASSLFQGAAGNTIYF	TGTGCCAGCAGCTTGTTTCAGGGGGCAGCTGGAAACACCATATATTTT